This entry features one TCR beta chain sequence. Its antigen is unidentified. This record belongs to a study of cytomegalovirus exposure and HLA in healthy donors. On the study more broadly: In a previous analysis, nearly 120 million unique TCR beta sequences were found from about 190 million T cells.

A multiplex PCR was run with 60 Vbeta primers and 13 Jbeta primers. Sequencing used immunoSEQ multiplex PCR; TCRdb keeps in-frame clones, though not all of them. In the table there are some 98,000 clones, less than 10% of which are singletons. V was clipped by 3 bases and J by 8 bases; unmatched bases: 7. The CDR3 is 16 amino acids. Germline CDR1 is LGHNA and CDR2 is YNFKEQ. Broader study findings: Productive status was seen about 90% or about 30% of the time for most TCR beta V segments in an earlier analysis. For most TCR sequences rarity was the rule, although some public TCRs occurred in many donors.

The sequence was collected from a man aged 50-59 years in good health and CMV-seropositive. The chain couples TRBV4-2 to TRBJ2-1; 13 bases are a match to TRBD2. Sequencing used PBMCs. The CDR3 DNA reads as TGTGCCAGCAGCCACGCCGGGACTAGCGGGAAATATGAGCAGTTCTTC. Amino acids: CASSHAGTSGKYEQFF.